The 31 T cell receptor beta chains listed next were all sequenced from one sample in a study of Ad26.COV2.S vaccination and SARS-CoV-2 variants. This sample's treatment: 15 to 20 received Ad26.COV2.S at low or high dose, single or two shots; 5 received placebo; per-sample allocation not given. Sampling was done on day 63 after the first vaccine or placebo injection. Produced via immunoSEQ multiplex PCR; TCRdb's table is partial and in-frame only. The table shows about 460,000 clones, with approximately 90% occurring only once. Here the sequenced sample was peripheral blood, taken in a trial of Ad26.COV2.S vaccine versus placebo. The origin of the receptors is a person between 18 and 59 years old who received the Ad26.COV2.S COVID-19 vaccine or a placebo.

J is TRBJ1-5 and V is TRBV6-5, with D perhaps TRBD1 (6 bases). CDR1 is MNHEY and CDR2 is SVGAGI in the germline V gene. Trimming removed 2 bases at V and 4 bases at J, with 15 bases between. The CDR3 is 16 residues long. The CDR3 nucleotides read TGTGCCAGCAGTTACACACCACCGACAGGAAATCAGCCCCAGCATTTT. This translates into CASSYTPPTGNQPQHF.

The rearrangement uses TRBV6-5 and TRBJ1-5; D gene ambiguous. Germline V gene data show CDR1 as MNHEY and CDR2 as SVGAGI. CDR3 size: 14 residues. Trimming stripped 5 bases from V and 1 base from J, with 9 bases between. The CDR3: CASSHSRSNQPQHF. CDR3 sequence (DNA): TGTGCCAGCAGTCACAGTCGGAGCAATCAGCCCCAGCATTTT.

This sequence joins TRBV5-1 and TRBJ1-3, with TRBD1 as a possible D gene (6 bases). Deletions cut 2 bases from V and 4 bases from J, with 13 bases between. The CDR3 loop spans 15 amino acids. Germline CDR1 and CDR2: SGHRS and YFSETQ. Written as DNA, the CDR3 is TGCGCCAGCAGCTTCGGGGGGGCAACAGGAAACACCATATATTTT. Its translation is CASSFGGATGNTIYF. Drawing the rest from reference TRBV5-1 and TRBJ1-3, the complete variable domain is KAGVTQTPRYLIKTRGQQVTLSCSPISGHRSVSWYQQTPGQGLQFLFEYFSETQRNKGNFPGRFSGRQFSNSRSEMNVSTLELGDSALYLCASSFGGATGNTIYFGEGSWLTVV.

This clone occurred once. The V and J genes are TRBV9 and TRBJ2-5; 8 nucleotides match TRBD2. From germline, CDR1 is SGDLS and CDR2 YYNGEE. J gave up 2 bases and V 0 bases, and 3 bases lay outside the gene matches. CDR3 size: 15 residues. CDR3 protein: CASSVGASGQETQYF. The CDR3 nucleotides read TGTGCCAGCAGCGTAGGGGCTAGCGGGCAAGAGACCCAGTACTTC. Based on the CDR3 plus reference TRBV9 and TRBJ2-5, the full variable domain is DSGVTQTPKHLITATGQRVTLRCSPRSGDLSVYWYQQSLDQGLQFLIQYYNGEERAKGNILERFSAQQFPDLHSELNLSSLELGDSALYFCASSVGASGQETQYFGPGTRLLVL.

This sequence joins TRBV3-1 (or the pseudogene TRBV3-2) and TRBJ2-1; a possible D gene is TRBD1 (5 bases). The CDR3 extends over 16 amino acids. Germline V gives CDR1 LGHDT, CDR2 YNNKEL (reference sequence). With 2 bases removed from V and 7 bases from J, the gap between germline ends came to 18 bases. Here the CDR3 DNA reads TGTGCCAGCAGCCAAATCTTCCTAGGGGTGGTGAATGAGCAGTTCTTC. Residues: CASSQIFLGVVNEQFF.

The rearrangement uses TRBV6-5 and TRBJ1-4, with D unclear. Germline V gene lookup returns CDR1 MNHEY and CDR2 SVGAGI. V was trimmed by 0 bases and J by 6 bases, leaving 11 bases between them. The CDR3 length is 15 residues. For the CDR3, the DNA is TGTGCCAGCAGTTACTCGAGCGGGGTCCATGAAAAACTGTTTTTT. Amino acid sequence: CASSYSSGVHEKLFF.

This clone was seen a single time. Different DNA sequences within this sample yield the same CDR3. The CDR3 DNA reads as TGTGCCACCAGCAGGGATAGCAATCAGCCCCAGCATTTT. It yields the protein CATSRDSNQPQHF. The genes are TRBV24-1 and TRBJ1-5, with D perhaps matching TRBD1 (5 bases). With 7 bases removed from V and 0 bases from J, the gap between germline ends came to 6 bases. The germline V gene encodes CDR1 KGHDR and CDR2 SFDVKD. The CDR3 is made up of 13 amino acids.

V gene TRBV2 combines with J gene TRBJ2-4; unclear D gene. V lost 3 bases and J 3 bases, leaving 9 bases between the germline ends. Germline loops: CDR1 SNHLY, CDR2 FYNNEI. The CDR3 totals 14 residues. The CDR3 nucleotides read TGTGCCAGCAGTGATTCTCGGGTCAAAAACATTCAGTACTTC. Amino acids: CASSDSRVKNIQYF.

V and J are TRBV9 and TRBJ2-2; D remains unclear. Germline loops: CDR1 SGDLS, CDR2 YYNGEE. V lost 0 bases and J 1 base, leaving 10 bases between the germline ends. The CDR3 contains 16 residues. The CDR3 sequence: CASSVGNLMNTGELFF. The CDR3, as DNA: TGTGCCAGCAGCGTAGGGAATCTGATGAACACCGGGGAGCTGTTTTTT.

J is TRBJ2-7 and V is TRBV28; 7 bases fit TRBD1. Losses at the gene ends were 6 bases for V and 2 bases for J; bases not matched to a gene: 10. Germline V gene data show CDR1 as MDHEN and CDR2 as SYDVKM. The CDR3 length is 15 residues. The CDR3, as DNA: TGTGCCAGCAGCCCTGCAGGGGGTCTTCCCTACGAGCAGTACTTC. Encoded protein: CASSPAGGLPYEQYF.

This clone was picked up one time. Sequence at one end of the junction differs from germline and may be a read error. The CDR3 is CASSSPRDSDLPSF. In nucleotides, the CDR3 is TGTGCCAGCAGTTCACCCCGGGACAGCGATCTGCCGTCTTTT. This chain links TRBV6-5 with TRBJ1-1; 7 bases agree with TRBD1. The CDR3 is 14 residues long. Germline V gives CDR1 MNHEY, CDR2 SVGAGI.

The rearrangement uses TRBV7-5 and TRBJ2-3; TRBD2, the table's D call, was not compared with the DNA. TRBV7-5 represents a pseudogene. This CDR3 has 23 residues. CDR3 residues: CARSLVVSLRLPSGRVRTDTQYF. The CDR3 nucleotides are TGTGCCAGAAGCTTAGTCGTTTCATTAAGGTTGCCTAGCGGGAGGGTGAGGACAGATACGCAGTATTTT.

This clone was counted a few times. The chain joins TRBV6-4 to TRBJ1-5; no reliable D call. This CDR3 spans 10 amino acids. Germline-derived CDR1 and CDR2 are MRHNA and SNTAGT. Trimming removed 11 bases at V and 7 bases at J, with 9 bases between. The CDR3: CASGGQPQHF. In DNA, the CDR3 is TGTGCCTCGGGTGGACAGCCCCAGCATTTT.

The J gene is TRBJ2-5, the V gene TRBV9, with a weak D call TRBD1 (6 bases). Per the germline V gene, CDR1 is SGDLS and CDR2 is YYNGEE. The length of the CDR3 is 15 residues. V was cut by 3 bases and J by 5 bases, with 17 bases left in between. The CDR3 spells CASSAQGRVAETQYF. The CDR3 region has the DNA TGTGCCAGCAGCGCACAGGGCAGGGTAGCGGAGACCCAGTACTTC.

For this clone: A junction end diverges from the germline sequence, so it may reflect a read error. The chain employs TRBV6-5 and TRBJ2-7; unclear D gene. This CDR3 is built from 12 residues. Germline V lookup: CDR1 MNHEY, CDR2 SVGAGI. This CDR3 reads CASRDASYVQYF. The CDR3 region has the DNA TGTGCCAGCAGGGACGCAAGCTACGTGCAGTACTTC.

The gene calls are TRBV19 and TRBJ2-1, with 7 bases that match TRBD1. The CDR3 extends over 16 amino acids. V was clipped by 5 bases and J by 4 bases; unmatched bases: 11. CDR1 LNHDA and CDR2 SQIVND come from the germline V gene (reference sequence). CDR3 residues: CASSPQGVPPYNEQFF. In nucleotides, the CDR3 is TGTGCCAGTAGTCCCCAGGGGGTCCCCCCATACAATGAGCAGTTCTTC.

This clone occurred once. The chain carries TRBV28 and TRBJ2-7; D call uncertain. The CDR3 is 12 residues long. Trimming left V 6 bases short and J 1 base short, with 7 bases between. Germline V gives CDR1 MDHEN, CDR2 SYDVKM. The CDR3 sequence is CASSRGSYEQYF. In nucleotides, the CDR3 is TGTGCCAGCAGCCGTGGGTCCTACGAGCAGTACTTC.

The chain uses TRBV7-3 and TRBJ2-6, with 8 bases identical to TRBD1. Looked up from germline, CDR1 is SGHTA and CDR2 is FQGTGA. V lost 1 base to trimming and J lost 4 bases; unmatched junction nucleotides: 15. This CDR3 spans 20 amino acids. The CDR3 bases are TGTGCCAGCAGCTTAAGAGGGTCATTGGCAGGGGGCCTGGGGGCCAACGTCCTGACTTTC. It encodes CASSLRGSLAGGLGANVLTF.

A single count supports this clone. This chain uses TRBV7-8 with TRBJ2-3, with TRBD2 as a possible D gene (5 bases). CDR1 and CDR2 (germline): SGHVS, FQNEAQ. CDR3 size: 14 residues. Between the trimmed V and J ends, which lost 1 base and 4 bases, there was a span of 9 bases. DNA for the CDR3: TGTGCCAGCAGCTTAGTGGGAGCTTCAGATACGCAGTATTTT. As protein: CASSLVGASDTQYF.

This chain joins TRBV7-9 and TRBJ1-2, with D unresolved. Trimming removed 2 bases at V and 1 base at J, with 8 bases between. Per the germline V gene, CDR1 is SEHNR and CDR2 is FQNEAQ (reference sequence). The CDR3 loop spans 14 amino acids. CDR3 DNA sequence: TGTGCCAGCAGCTTATTGACCAATAACTATGGCTACACCTTC. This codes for CASSLLTNNYGYTF.

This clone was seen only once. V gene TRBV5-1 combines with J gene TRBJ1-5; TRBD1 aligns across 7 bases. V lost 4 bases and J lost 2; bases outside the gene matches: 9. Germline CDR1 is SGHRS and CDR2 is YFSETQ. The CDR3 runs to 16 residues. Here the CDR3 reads CASSTDGTGGNQPQHF. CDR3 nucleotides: TGCGCCAGCAGCACGGACGGAACAGGGGGCAATCAGCCCCAGCATTTT. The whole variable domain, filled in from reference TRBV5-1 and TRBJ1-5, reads KAGVTQTPRYLIKTRGQQVTLSCSPISGHRSVSWYQQTPGQGLQFLFEYFSETQRNKGNFPGRFSGRQFSNSRSEMNVSTLELGDSALYLCASSTDGTGGNQPQHFGDGTRLSIL.

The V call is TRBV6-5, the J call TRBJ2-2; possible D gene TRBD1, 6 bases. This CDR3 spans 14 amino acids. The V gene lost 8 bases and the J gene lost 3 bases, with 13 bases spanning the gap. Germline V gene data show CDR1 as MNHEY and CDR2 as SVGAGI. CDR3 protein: CASVTGTYTGELFF. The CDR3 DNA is TGTGCCAGCGTTACAGGGACCTACACCGGGGAGCTGTTTTTT.

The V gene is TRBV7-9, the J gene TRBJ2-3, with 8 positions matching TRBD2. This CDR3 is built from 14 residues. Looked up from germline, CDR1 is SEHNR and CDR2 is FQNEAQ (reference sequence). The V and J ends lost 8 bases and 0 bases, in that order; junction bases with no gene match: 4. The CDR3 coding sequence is TGTGCCAGCTCCCGGGGGGGGAGCACAGATACGCAGTATTTT. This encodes CASSRGGSTDTQYF.

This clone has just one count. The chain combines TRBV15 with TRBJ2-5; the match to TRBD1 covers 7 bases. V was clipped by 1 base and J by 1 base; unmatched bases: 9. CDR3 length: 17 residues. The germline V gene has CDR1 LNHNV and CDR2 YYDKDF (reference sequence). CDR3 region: CATSRARTGDGQETQYF. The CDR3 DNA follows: TGTGCCACCAGCAGAGCCCGAACAGGGGACGGCCAAGAGACCCAGTACTTC.

The CDR3, as DNA: TGTGCCAGCTCACCCCAAGAAGGCACCTCGAACACCGGGGAGCTGTTTTTT. It yields the protein CASSPQEGTSNTGELFF. The gene calls are TRBV18 and TRBJ2-2; D is unclear. V lost 3 bases to trimming and J lost 0 bases, with 14 bases between them. In germline, CDR1 is KGHSH, CDR2 LQKENI. This CDR3 has 17 residues.

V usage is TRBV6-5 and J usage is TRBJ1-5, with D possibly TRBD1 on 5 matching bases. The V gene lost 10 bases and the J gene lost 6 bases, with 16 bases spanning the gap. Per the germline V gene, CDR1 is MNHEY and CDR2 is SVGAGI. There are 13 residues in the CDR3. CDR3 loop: CATAVGPLQPQHF. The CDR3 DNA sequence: TGTGCCACCGCCGTGGGGCCCCTTCAGCCCCAGCATTTT.

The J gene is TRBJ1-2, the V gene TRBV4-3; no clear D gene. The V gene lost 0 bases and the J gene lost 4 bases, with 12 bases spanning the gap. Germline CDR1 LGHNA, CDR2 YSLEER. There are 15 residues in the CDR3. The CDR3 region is CASSQDLVGTYGYTF. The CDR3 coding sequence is TGCGCCAGCAGCCAAGATTTGGTGGGAACCTATGGCTACACCTTC.

The CDR3: CAWSVWAETMDYGYTF. The CDR3 nucleotides read TGTGCCTGGAGTGTTTGGGCGGAGACGATGGACTATGGCTACACCTTC. The genes are TRBV30 and TRBJ1-2; D remains unclear. Germline values: CDR1 GTSNPN, CDR2 SVGIG (reference sequence). V lost 0 bases and J 3 bases, leaving 17 bases between the germline ends. The CDR3 spans 16 residues.

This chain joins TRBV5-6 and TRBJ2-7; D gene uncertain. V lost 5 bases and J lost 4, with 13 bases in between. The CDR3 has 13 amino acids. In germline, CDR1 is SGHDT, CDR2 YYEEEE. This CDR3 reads CASRRLGKYEQYF. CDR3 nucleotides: TGTGCCAGCAGGCGACTGGGTAAATACGAGCAGTACTTC. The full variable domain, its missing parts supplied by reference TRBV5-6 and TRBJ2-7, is DAGVTQSPTHLIKTRGQQVTLRCSPKSGHDTVSWYQQALGQGPQFIFQYYEEEERQRGNFPDRFSGHQFPNYSSELNVNALLLGDSALYLCASRRLGKYEQYFGPGTRLTVT.

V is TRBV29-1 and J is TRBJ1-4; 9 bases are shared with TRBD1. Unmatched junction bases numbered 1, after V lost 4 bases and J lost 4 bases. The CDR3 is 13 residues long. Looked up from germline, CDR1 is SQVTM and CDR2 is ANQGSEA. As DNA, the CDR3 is TGCAGCGTTGGGGACAGGGATAATGAAAAACTGTTTTTT. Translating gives CSVGDRDNEKLFF. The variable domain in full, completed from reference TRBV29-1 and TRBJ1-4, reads SAVISQKPSRDICQRGTSLTIQCQVDSQVTMMFWYRQQPGQSLTLIATANQGSEATYESGFVIDKFPISRPNLTFSTLTVSNMSPEDSSIYLCSVGDRDNEKLFFGSGTQLSVL.

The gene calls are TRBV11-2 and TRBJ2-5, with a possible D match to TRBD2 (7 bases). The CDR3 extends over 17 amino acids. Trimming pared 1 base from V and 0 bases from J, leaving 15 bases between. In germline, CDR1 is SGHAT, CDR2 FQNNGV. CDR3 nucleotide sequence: TGTGCCAGCAGCTTAGCCGGGGGGCGCGCGTACCAAGAGACCCAGTACTTC. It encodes CASSLAGGRAYQETQYF.